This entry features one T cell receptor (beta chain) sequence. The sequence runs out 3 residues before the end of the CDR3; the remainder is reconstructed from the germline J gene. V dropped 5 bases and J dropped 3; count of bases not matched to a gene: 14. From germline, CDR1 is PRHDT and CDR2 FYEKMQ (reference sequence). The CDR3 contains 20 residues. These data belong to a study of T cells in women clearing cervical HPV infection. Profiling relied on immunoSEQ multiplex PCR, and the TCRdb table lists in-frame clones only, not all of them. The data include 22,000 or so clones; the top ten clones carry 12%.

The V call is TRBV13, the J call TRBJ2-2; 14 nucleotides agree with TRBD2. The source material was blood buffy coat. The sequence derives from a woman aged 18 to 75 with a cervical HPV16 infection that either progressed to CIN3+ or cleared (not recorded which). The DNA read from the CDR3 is TGTGCCAGCAGCAGCTTCCCGGGACTAGCGGGAGCGCGGGACACCGGGGAG. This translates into CASSSFPGLAGARDTGE. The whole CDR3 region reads CASSSFPGLAGARDTGELFF.